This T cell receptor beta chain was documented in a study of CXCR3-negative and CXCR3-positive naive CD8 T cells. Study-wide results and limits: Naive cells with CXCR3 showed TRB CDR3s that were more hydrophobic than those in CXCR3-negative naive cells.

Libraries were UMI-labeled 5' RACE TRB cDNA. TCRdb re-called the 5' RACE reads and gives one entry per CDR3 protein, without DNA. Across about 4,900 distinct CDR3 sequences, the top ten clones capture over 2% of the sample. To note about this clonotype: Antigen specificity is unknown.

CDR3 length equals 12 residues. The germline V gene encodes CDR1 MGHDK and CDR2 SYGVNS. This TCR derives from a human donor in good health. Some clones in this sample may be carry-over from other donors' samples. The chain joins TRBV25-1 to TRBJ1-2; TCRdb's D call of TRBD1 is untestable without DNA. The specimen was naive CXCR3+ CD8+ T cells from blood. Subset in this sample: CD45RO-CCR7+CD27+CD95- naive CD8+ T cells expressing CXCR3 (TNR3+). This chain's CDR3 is CASRTGGNGYTF.